A selection of T cell receptor beta chains follows, all from one sample in a study of beta chain features in type 1 diabetes. Assay: immunoSEQ multiplex PCR; the TCRdb copy retains only in-frame clones and omits some. The sample shows 680,000 or so clones, around 16% of them seen only once. The sample was naive CD4+ T cells from blood. The receptors were sampled from a man younger than 35 in good health. Both conserved end residues are part of each CDR3. The D gene is left open where the match is weak. Clone sizes are given selectively: once, few, many, or a class where the clone is expanded.

d_call	v_call	clone_size	j_call	cdr3_nt	cdr3_aa
TRBD1	TRBV5-1	.	TRBJ2-5	TGCGCCAGCAGCTCCCTCCTTGGACAGGGTGGGAACCAAGAGACCCAGTACTTC	CASSSLLGQGGNQETQYF
TRBD1	TRBV29-1	few	TRBJ1-3	TGCAGCGTCGGGACAGGCCTCTCTGGAAACACCATATATTTT	CSVGTGLSGNTIYF
.	TRBV18	few	TRBJ1-1	TGTGCCAGCTCACCTCGGGTGAACACTGAAGCTTTCTTT	CASSPRVNTEAFF
.	TRBV5-1	.	TRBJ1-1	TGCGCCAGCAGCTTGGACAGGGTGAACACTGAAGCTTTCTTT	CASSLDRVNTEAFF
.	TRBV7-3	few	TRBJ2-1	TGTGCCAGCAGCTTAAGCAGTTACAATGAGCAGTTCTTC	CASSLSSYNEQFF
.	TRBV5-1	few	TRBJ2-7	TGCGCCAGCAGCATAAAGGGGAGACCCTACGAGCAGTACTTC	CASSIKGRPYEQYF
.	TRBV4-3	.	TRBJ1-5	TGCGCCAGCAGCCAAGAGTGGCAACTCAATCAGCCCCAGCATTTT	CASSQEWQLNQPQHF
TRBD2	TRBV4-2	.	TRBJ2-1	TGTGCCAGCAGCCAAGACTCGCTAGCGGGAGCTTCTAGGTCCTACAATGAGCAGTTCTTC	CASSQDSLAGASRSYNEQFF
TRBD2	TRBV28	.	TRBJ2-1	TGTGCCAGCAGACGGACTAGCGGAAGAAACAATGAGCAGTTCTTC	CASRRTSGRNNEQFF
.	TRBV29-1	.	TRBJ1-2	TGCAGCGTTGAAGCAGACAAGATTGGCTACACCTTC	CSVEADKIGYTF
.	TRBV28	few	TRBJ2-3	TGTGCCAGCAGTTTTGGGACGCACGGCACAGATACGCAGTATTTT	CASSFGTHGTDTQYF
TRBD1	TRBV25-1	.	TRBJ2-7	TGTGCCAGCAGTCTGGACAGGGTCGGGGCCTACGAGCAGTACTTC	CASSLDRVGAYEQYF
.	TRBV14	few	TRBJ1-2	TGTGCCAGCAGCCAAACGTTTAGGGGCTACACCTTC	CASSQTFRGYTF
TRBD2	TRBV13	.	TRBJ2-5	TGTGCCAGCAGCGTCCGGACTAGCGGGAACAGAGAGACCCAGTACTTC	CASSVRTSGNRETQYF
TRBD1	TRBV7-9	.	TRBJ1-5	TGTGCCAGCACCGGGGACAGTTTGGGGAATCAGCCCCAGCATTTT	CASTGDSLGNQPQHF
TRBD2	TRBV10-3	.	TRBJ2-7	TGTGCCATCGGACTAGTAAACGAGCAGTACTTC	CAIGLVNEQYF
.	TRBV2	few	TRBJ2-2	TGTGCCTCGGCGGCGGGGATAACCGGGGAGCTGTTTTTT	CASAAGITGELFF
.	TRBV12-2	.	TRBJ2-2	TGTGCAAGTCGCTTAGAGAACGGGGAGCTGTTTTTT	CASRLENGELFF
.	TRBV18	few	TRBJ2-5	TGTGCCAGCTCACGTTTTTCTGGGGTCTCCAGAGAGACCCAGTACTTC	CASSRFSGVSRETQYF
.	TRBV10-3	.	TRBJ1-2	TGTGCCGCCCAGGGCCTTCGTAGTTCTAACTATGGCTACACCTTC	CAAQGLRSSNYGYTF
.	TRBV6-1	.	TRBJ1-3	TGTGCCAGCAGTGAAGTTACCATATATTTT	CASSEVTIYF
.	TRBV5-4	.	TRBJ1-1	TGTGCCAGCACCGGCCAGGGGAACGCTGAAGCTTTCTTT	CASTGQGNAEAFF
.	TRBV2	few	TRBJ2-7	TGTGCCAGCAGAGTAACAGGCTACGAGCAGTACTTC	CASRVTGYEQYF
TRBD2	TRBV9	few	TRBJ2-3	TGTGCCAGCAGCGTAGCCTATGAGACCGGGACTAGAAGAGCAGATACGCAGTATTTT	CASSVAYETGTRRADTQYF
TRBD2	TRBV7-9	.	TRBJ2-3	TGTGCCAGCAGTTTTAGCGGGGCCCCTAGCACAGATACGCAGTATTTT	CASSFSGAPSTDTQYF
TRBD1	TRBV18	.	TRBJ2-7	TGTGCCAGCTCACCGGGGCAGGGGGTGGCCTACGAGCAGTACTTC	CASSPGQGVAYEQYF
.	TRBV6-6	.	TRBJ1-2	TGTGCCAGCAGATTACAGGAAGACTATGGCTACACCTTC	CASRLQEDYGYTF
TRBD2	TRBV29-1	few	TRBJ2-1	TGCAGCGGGACGGGACTAGCGGAGCCCTACAATGAGCAGTTCTTC	CSGTGLAEPYNEQFF
TRBD1	TRBV10-3	few	TRBJ1-2	TGTGCCGTCGCCCGGGACAGGGACTATGGCTACACCTTC	CAVARDRDYGYTF
TRBD1	TRBV18	few	TRBJ1-2	TGTGCCAGCTCTGGACAGGCGATCTATGGCTACACCTTC	CASSGQAIYGYTF
TRBD1	TRBV18	few	TRBJ2-2	TGTGCCAGCTCACCAGGACAGGCGGCGCGTGGGGAGCTGTTTTTT	CASSPGQAARGELFF
.	TRBV10-3	many	TRBJ2-6	TGTGCCATCCGGTACTCTGGGGCCAACGTCCTGACTTTC	CAIRYSGANVLTF
.	TRBV7-9	few	TRBJ2-4	TGTGCCAGCAGGGACAGCGGAAACATTCAGTACTTC	CASRDSGNIQYF
.	TRBV27	few	TRBJ2-3	TGTGCCAGCAGGCCTACTAGCACAGATACGCAGTATTTT	CASRPTSTDTQYF
TRBD2	TRBV27	.	TRBJ2-7	TGTGCCAGCAGTTTTCGGGAGGGAGCTCTCTACGAGCAGTACTTC	CASSFREGALYEQYF
.	TRBV6-1	.	TRBJ2-3	TGTGCCAGCAGGACGTGGGGGACTTACACAGATACGCAGTATTTT	CASRTWGTYTDTQYF
.	TRBV5-1	.	TRBJ1-5	TGCGCCAGCAGCTTCGACCAGTATCAGCCCCAGCATTTT	CASSFDQYQPQHF
TRBD1	TRBV5-1	few	TRBJ1-2	TGCGCCAGCAGCTTTGGCGGGACAGCAGCTAACTATGGCTACACCTTC	CASSFGGTAANYGYTF
TRBD1	TRBV6-5	.	TRBJ2-5	TGTGCCAGCAGCGCTCCGACAGGGTGGCAAGAGACCCAGTACTTC	CASSAPTGWQETQYF
.	TRBV28	.	TRBJ2-1	TGTGCCAGCAGTTTATTTCGGTATGTGGACAATGAGCAGTTCTTC	CASSLFRYVDNEQFF
TRBD2	TRBV10-3	.	TRBJ2-7	TGTGCCATCAGTGATGAAAGGGGACTAGCTGAAGAGCAGTACTTC	CAISDERGLAEEQYF
.	TRBV14	many	TRBJ1-2	TGTGCCAGCAGCCAAGATGTCTGGTCCTATGGCTACACCTTC	CASSQDVWSYGYTF
.	TRBV7-3	few	TRBJ2-1	TGTGCCAGCAGCCGAGGACAGTACAATGAGCAGTTCTTC	CASSRGQYNEQFF
.	TRBV4-1	.	TRBJ1-4	TGCGCCAGCAGCCGAGGGATTAATGAAAAACTGTTTTTT	CASSRGINEKLFF
TRBD1	TRBV6-6	few	TRBJ2-3	TGTGCCAGCAGAGCAGGGGGCCCTAGCACAGATACGCAGTATTTT	CASRAGGPSTDTQYF
TRBD1	TRBV9	.	TRBJ2-4	TGTGCCAGCAGCCCTACAGGGGGCATGATGGCCAAAAACATTCAGTACTTC	CASSPTGGMMAKNIQYF
TRBD1	TRBV9	.	TRBJ1-2	TGTGCCAGCAGCTTGGGACAGGACAACTATGGCTACACCTTC	CASSLGQDNYGYTF
TRBD2	TRBV7-2	.	TRBJ2-3	TGTGCCAGCAGCTCAGGACTAGCGGGACTCACAGATACGCAGTATTTT	CASSSGLAGLTDTQYF
.	TRBV7-2	few	TRBJ1-1	TGTGCCAGCAGCTTAGCGGGCGGGGTCAACACTGAAGCTTTCTTT	CASSLAGGVNTEAFF
TRBD2	TRBV28	few	TRBJ2-4	TGTGCCAGCACCCGGGTGGTAGCGGGAGGGCGGGCCAAAAACATTCAGTACTTC	CASTRVVAGGRAKNIQYF
.	TRBV5-1	.	TRBJ1-2	TGCGCCAGCAGCGCCCACAGCTATGGCTACACCTTC	CASSAHSYGYTF
TRBD1	TRBV28	few	TRBJ1-1	TGTGCCTGGGACAGGGGGCCGGGCACTGAAGCTTTCTTT	CAWDRGPGTEAFF
TRBD1	TRBV18	.	TRBJ1-5	TGTGCCAGCTCACCAGCGACAGGGAATCAGCCCCAGCATTTT	CASSPATGNQPQHF